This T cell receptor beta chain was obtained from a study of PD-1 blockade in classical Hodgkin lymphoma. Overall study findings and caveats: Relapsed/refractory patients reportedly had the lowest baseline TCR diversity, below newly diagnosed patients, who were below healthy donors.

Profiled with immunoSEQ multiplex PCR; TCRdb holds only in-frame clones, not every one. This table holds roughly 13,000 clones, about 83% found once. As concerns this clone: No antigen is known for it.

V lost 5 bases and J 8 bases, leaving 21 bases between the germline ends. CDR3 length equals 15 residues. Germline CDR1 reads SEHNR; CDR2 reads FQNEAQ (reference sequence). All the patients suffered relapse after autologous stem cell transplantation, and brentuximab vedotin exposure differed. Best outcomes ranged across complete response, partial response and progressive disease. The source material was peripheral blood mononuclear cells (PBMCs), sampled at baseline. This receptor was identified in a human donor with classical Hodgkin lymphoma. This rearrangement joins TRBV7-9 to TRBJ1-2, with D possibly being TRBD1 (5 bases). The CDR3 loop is CASSLSGTSGGGYTF. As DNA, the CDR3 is TGTGCCAGCAGCCTTTCCGGGACTAGTGGTGGAGGCTACACCTTC.